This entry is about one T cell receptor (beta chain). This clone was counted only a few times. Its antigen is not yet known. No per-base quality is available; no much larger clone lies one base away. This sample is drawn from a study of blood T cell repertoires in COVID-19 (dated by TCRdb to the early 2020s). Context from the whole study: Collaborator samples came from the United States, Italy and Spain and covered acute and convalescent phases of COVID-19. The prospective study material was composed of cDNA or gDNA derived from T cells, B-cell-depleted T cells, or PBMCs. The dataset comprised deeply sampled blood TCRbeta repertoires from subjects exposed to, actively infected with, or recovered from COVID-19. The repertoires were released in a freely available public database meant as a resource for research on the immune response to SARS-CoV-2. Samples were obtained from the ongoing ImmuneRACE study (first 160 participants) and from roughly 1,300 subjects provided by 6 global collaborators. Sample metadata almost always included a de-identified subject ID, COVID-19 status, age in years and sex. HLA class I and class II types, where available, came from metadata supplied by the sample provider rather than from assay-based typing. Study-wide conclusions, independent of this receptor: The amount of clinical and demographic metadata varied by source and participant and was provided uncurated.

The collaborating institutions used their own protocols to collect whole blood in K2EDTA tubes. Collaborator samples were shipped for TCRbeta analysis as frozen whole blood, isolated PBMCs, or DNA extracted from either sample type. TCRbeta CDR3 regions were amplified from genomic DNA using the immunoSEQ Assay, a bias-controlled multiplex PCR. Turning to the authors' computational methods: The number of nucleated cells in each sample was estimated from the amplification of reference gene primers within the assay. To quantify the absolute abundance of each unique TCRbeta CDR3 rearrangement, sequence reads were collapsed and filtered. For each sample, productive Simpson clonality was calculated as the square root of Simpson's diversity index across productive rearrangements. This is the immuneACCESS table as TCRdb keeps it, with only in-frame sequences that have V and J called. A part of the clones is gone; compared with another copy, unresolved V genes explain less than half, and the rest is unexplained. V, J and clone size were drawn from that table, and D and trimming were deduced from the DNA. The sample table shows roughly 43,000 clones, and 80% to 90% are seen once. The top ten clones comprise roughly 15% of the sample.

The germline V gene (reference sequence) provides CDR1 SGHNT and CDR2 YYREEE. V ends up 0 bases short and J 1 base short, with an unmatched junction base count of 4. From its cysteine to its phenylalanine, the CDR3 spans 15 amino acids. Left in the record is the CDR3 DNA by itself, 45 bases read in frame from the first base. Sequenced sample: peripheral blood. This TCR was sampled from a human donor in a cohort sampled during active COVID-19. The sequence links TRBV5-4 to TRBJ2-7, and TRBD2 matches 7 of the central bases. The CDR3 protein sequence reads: CASSLDLSGSYEQYF. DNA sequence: TGTGCCAGCAGCTTGGATCTTAGCGGGTCCTACGAGCAGTACTTC.